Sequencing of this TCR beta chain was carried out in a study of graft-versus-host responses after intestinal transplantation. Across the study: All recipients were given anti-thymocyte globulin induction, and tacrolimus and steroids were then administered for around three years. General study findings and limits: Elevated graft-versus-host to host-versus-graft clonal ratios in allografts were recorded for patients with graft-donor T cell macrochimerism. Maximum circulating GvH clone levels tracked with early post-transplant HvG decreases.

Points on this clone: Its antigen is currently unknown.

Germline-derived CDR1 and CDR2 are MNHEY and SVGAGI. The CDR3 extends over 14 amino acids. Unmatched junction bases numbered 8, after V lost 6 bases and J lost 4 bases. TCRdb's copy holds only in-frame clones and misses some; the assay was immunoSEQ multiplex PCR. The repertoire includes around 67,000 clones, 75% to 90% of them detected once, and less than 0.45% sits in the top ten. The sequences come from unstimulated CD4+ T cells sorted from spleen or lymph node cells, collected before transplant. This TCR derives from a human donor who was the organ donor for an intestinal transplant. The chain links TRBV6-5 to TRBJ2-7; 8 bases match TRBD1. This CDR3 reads CASRRAQGGYEQYV. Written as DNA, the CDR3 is TGTGCCAGCAGAAGAGCACAGGGGGGTTACGAGCAGTACGTC.